This T cell receptor (beta chain) emerged from a study of neoadjuvant anti-PD-1 for oral cavity cancer. Study-level information: Around day 43, patients without progression received a fourth nivolumab dose before surgery.

Time point defined: after neoadjuvant nivolumab, at surgical resection. Cohort: HPV-negative, locally advanced oral cavity squamous cell carcinoma patients. Germline values: CDR1 PRHDT, CDR2 FYEKMQ (reference sequence). The V end was cut by 6 bases, the J end by 0 bases, with 13 bases between. The CDR3 is 15 amino acids. This clone was recorded a few times. The assay was immunoSEQ multiplex PCR, and TCRdb's table has in-frame clones only and misses some. The sample lists tens of thousands of clones, approximately 27% occurring once. The V call is TRBV13, the J call TRBJ2-3; D perhaps matches TRBD2 (6 bases). The input for sequencing was tumor tissue, taken after nivolumab (anti-PD-1) treatment. The sequence was obtained from a person aged 40 to 85 with oral cavity squamous cell carcinoma. The CDR3, as DNA: TGTGCCAGCAGTCGGGGGAGACCCAGCACAGATACGCAGTATTTT. This sequence encodes CASSRGRPSTDTQYF.